Included here is one T cell receptor beta chain sequence, with context. What it recognizes is unknown. These data are taken from a study of cytomegalovirus exposure and HLA in healthy donors. Study information: T cells numbering around 190 million yielded some 120 million unique TCR beta sequences in an earlier analysis. Whole-study results and caveats: In a later analysis, DRB1 alleles had the most associated TCRs; HLA-C alleles the fewest. When presence/absence was analysed, sequencing depth was taken to be roughly uniform across donors. CMV antigen specificity was confirmed in vitro for three CMV-associated chains.

A multiplex PCR was run with 60 Vbeta primers and 13 Jbeta primers. Assay: immunoSEQ multiplex PCR; the TCRdb copy retains only in-frame clones and omits some. Of almost 70,000 clones listed, approximately 70% are singletons. The sequencing input was PBMCs. The receptor comes from a male donor in good health and CMV-seropositive.

This chain's CDR3 is CASSSDRGFSPLHF. The CDR3 region has the DNA TGTGCCAGCAGCTCCGACAGGGGCTTTTCACCCCTCCACTTT. V usage is TRBV11-3 and J usage is TRBJ1-6; 8 bases line up with TRBD1. V shed 4 bases and J 9 bases; nucleotides not matched to a gene: 5. This CDR3 is built from 14 residues. CDR1 SGHNT and CDR2 YENEEA come from the germline V gene.